This T cell receptor (beta chain) comes out of a study of Ad26.COV2.S vaccination and SARS-CoV-2 variants. Study at large: Among those in the COV1001 Ad26.COV2.S trial arm was the donor.

Repertoires were generated with immunoSEQ multiplex PCR, while TCRdb's copy carries only in-frame clones and drops some. The sample comprises some 320,000 clones, around four fifths of which are singletons, and roughly 2% rests with the top ten. The treatment here: about 20 received Ad26.COV2.S at low or high dose, single or two shots; about 5 received placebo; per-sample allocation not given. Samples were taken on day 63 after the first vaccine or placebo injection. Note on this clone: Antigen: not known.

Study conclusions and caveats: Reported findings describe substantial breadth in spike-specific CD8+ and CD4+ T cell responses following vaccination. The TCR breadth and depth analyses may have understated or missed part of the total T cell responses. Whether participants received vaccine or placebo, their non-spike TCR breadth was similar.

The sample was peripheral blood, taken in a trial of Ad26.COV2.S vaccine versus placebo. The receptor's source is a person aged 18-65 years who received the Ad26.COV2.S COVID-19 vaccine or a placebo.

For the CDR3, the DNA is TGTGCCAGTAGTATGGTGGGGGGGACGAACACTGAAGCTTTCTTT. Translated, it gives CASSMVGGTNTEAFF. This chain links TRBV19 with TRBJ1-1; D perhaps matches TRBD1 (5 bases). The CDR3 is 15 amino acids. The V gene lost 3 bases and the J gene lost 1 base, with 12 bases spanning the gap. Germline CDR1 and CDR2: LNHDA and SQIVND (reference sequence). Combining the CDR3 with reference TRBV19 and TRBJ1-1 gives the whole variable domain DGGITQSPKYLFRKEGQNVTLSCEQNLNHDAMYWYRQDPGQGLRLIYYSQIVNDFQKGDIAEGYSVSREKKESFPLTVTSAQKNPTAFYLCASSMVGGTNTEAFFGQGTRLTVV.